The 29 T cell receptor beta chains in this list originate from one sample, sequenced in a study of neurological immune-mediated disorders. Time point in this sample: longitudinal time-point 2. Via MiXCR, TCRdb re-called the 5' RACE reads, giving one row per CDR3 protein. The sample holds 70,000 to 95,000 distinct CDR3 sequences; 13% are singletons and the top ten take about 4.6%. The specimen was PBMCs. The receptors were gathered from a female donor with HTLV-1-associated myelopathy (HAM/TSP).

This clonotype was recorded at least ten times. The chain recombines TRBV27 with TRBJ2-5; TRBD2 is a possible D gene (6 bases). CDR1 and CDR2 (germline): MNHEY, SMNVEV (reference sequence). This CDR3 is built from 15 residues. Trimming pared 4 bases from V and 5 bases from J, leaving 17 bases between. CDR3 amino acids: CASSSLRDGEETQYF. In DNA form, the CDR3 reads TGTGCCAGCAGTTCTCTGCGGGACGGGGAGGAGACCCAGTACTTC.

The CDR3 region is CASRQGGANTEAFF. The CDR3 DNA follows: TGTGCCAGCAGGCAGGGTGGCGCGAACACTGAAGCTTTCTTT. The rearrangement uses TRBV6-6 and TRBJ1-1; D perhaps matches TRBD1 (5 bases). V was trimmed by 6 bases and J by 1 base, leaving 12 bases between them. The CDR3 covers 14 residues. Germline V gene lookup returns CDR1 MNHNY and CDR2 SVGAGI (reference sequence).

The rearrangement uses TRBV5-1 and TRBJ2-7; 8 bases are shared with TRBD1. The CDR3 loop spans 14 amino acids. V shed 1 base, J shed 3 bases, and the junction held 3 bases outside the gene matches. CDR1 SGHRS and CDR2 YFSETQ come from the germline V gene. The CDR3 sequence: CASSLMTGDYEQYF. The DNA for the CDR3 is TGCGCCAGCAGCTTGATGACAGGGGACTACGAGCAGTACTTC. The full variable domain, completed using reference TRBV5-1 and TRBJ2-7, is KAGVTQTPRYLIKTRGQQVTLSCSPISGHRSVSWYQQTPGQGLQFLFEYFSETQRNKGNFPGRFSGRQFSNSRSEMNVSTLELGDSALYLCASSLMTGDYEQYFGPGTRLTVT.

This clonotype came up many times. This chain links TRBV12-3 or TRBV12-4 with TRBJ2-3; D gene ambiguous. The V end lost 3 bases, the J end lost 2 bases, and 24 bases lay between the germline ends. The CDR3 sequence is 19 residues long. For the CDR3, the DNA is TGTGCCAGCAGTTTTTTGTCTATAAGCTCCCGCCCAAACACAGATACGCAGTATTTT. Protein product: CASSFLSISSRPNTDTQYF.

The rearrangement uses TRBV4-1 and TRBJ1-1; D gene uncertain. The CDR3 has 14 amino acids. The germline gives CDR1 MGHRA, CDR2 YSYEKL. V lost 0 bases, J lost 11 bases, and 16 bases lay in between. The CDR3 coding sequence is TGCGCCAGCAGCCAAGAGAGAAGCCTACCCCGCGCTTTCTTT. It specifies CASSQERSLPRAFF.

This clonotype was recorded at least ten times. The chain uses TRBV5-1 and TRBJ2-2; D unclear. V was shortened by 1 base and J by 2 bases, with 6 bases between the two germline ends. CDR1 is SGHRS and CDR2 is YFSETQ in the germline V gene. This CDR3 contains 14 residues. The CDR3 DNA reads TGCGCCAGCAGCTTGTCAGAAAACACCGGGGAGCTGTTTTTT. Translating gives CASSLSENTGELFF. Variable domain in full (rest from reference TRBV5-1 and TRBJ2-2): KAGVTQTPRYLIKTRGQQVTLSCSPISGHRSVSWYQQTPGQGLQFLFEYFSETQRNKGNFPGRFSGRQFSNSRSEMNVSTLELGDSALYLCASSLSENTGELFFGEGSRLTVL.

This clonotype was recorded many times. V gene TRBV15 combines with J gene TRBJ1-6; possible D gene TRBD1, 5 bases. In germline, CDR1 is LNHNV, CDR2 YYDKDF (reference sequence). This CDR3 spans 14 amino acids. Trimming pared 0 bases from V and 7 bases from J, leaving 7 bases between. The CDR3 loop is CATSRDGANSPLHF. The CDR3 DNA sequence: TGTGCCACCAGCAGAGATGGGGCAAATTCACCCCTCCACTTT.

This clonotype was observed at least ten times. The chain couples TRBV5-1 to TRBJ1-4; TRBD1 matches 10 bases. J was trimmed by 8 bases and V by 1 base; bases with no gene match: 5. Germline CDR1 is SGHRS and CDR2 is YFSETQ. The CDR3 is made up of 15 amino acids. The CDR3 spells CASSLISGQGEKLFF. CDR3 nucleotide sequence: TGCGCCAGCAGCTTGATCTCGGGACAGGGGGAAAAACTGTTTTTT.

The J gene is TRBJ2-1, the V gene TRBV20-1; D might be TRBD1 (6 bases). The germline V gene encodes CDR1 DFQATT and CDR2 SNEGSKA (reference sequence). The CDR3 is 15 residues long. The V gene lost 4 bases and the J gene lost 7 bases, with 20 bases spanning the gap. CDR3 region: CSAIQPTPRGNEQFF. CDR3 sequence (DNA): TGCAGTGCTATACAACCCACCCCCAGGGGAAATGAGCAGTTCTTC.

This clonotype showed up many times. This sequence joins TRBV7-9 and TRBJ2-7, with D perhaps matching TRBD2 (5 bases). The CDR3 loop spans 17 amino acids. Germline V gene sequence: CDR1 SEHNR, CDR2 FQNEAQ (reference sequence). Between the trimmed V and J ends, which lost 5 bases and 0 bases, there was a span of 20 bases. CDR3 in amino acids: CASSRQTGGRNSYEQYF. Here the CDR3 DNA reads TGTGCCAGCAGCCGCCAAACTGGAGGACGTAACTCCTACGAGCAGTACTTC.

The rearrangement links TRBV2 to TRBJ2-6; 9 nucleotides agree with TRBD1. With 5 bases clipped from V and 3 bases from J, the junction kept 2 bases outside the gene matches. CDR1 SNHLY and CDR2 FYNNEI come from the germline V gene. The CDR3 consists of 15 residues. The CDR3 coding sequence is TGTGCCAGCAGTCACAGGGGGCATGGGGCCAACGTCCTGACTTTC. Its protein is CASSHRGHGANVLTF.

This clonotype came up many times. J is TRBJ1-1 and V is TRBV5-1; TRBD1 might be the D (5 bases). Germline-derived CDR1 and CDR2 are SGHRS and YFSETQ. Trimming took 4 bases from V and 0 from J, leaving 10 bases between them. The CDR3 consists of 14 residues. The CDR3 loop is CASSPDTMNTEAFF. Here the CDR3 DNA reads TGCGCCAGCAGCCCGGACACGATGAACACTGAAGCTTTCTTT.

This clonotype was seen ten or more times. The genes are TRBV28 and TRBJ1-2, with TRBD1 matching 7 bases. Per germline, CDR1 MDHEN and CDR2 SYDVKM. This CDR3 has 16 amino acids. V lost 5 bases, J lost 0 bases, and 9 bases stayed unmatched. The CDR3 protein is CASSQRAGGANYGYTF. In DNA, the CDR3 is TGTGCCAGCAGTCAAAGGGCAGGGGGAGCTAACTATGGCTACACCTTC.

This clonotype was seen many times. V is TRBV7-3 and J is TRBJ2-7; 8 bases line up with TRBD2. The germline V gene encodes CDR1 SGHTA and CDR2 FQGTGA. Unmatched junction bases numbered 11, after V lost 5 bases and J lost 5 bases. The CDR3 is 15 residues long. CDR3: CASSPYRTSINEQYF. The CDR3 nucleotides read TGTGCCAGCAGCCCCTACCGGACTAGCATCAACGAGCAGTACTTC.

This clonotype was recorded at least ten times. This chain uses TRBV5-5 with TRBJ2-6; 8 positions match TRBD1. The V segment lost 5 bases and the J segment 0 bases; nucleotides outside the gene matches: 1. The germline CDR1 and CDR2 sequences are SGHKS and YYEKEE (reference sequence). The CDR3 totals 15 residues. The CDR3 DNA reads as TGTGCCAGCAGGGGGACAGGCTCTGGGGCCAACGTCCTGACTTTC. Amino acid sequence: CASRGTGSGANVLTF.

CDR3 in amino acids: CASSPSGEPYSGANVLTF. CDR3 nucleotides: TGTGCCAGCTCACCGTCTGGGGAACCCTACTCTGGGGCCAACGTCCTGACTTTC. This chain connects TRBV18 to TRBJ2-6; D is ambiguous. Trimming removed 3 bases from V and 0 bases from J, with 15 bases in between. The CDR3 sequence is 18 residues long. CDR1 and CDR2 (germline): KGHSH, LQKENI. The variable domain in full, completed from reference TRBV18 and TRBJ2-6, reads NAGVMQNPRHLVRRRGQEARLRCSPMKGHSHVYWYRQLPEEGLKFMVYLQKENIIDESGMPKERFSAEFPKEGPSILRIQQVVRGDSAAYFCASSPSGEPYSGANVLTFGAGSRLTVL.

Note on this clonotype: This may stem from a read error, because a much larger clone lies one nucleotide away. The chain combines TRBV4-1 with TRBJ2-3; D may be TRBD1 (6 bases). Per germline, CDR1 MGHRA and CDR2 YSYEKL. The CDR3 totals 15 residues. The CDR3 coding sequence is TGCGCCAACAGCCAAGATAGGGGACAAGTAGATACGCAGTATTTT. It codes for CANSQDRGQVDTQYF.

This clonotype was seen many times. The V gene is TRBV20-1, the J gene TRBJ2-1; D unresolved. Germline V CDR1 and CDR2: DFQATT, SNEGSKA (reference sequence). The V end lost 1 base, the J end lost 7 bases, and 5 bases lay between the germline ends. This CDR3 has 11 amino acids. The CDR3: CSARVWNEQFF. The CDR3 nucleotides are TGCAGTGCTAGAGTCTGGAATGAGCAGTTCTTC.

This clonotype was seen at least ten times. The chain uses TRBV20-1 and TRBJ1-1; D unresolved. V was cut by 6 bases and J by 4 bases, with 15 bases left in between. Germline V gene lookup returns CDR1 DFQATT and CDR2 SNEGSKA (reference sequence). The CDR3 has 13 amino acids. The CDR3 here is CSAFREGLTEAFF. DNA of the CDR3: TGCAGTGCCTTTCGGGAGGGCCTCACTGAAGCTTTCTTT.

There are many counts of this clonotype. This chain's CDR3 is CASRPSGSDTQYF. The DNA for the CDR3 is TGTGCCAGCAGACCCTCCGGGTCGGATACGCAGTATTTT. The chain recombines TRBV6-6 with TRBJ2-3; D unresolved. Looked up from germline, CDR1 is MNHNY and CDR2 is SVGAGI (reference sequence). The CDR3 is 13 residues long. Trimming cost V 6 bases and J 6 bases, with 13 bases left between them.

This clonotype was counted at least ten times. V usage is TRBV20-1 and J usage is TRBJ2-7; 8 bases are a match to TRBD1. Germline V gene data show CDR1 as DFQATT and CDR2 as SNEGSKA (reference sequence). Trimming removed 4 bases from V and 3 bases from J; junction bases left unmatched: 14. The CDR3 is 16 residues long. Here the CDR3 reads CSATPAQGAVGYEQYF. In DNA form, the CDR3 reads TGCAGTGCTACCCCGGCCCAGGGGGCCGTCGGCTACGAGCAGTACTTC.

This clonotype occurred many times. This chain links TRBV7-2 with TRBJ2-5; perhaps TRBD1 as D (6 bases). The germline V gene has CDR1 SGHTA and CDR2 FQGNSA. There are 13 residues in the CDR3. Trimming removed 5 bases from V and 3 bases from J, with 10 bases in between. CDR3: CASSLNREETQYF. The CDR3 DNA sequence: TGTGCCAGCAGCCTCAACAGGGAAGAGACCCAGTACTTC. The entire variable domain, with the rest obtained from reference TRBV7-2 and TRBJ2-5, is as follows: GAGVSQSPSNKVTEKGKDVELRCDPISGHTALYWYRQSLGQGLEFLIYFQGNSAPDKSGLPSDRFSAERTGGSVSTLTIQRTQQEDSAVYLCASSLNREETQYFGPGTRLLVL.

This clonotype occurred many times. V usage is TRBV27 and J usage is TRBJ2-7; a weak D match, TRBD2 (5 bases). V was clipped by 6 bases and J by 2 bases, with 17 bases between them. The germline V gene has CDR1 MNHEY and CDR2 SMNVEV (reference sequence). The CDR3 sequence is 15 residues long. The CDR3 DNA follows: TGTGCCAGCAGCGCCCACTTACTAGATACCTACGAGCAGTACTTC. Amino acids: CASSAHLLDTYEQYF.

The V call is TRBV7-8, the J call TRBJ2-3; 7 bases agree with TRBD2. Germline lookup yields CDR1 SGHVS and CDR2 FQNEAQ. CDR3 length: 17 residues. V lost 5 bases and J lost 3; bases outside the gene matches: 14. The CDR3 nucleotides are TGTGCCAGCAGCCCCTCGCCCTGGGGGGGGTTGACAGATACGCAGTATTTT. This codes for CASSPSPWGGLTDTQYF.

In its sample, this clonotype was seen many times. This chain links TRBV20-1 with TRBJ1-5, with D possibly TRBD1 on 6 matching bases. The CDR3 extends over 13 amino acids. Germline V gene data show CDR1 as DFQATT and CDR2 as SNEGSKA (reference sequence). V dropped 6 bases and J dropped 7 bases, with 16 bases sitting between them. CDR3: CSAPAGGGQPQHF. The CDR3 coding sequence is TGCAGTGCCCCCGCGGGGGGCGGGCAGCCCCAGCATTTT.

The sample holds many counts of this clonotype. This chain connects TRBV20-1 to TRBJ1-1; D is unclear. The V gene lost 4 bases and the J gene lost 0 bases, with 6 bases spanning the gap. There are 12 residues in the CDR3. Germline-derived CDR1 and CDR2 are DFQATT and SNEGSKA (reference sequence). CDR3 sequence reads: CSATLLNTEAFF. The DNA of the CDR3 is TGCAGTGCTACACTCCTGAACACTGAAGCTTTCTTT.

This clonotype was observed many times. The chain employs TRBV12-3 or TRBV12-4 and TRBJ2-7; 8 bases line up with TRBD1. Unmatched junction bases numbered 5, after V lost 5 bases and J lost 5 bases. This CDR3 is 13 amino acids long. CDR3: CASSRETGDEQYF. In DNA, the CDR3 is TGTGCCAGCAGTCGGGAGACAGGGGACGAGCAGTACTTC.

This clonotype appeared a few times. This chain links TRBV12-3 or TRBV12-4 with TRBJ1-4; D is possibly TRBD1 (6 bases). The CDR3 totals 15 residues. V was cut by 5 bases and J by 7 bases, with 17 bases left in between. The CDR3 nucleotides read TGTGCCAGCAGTCCACCAGGGGTAGGGGCTGAAAAACTGTTTTTT. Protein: CASSPPGVGAEKLFF.

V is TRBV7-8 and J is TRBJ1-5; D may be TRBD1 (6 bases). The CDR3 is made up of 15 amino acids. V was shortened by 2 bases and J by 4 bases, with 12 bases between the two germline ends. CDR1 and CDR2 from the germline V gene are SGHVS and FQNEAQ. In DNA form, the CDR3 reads TGTGCCAGCAGCTTAACGGGGGGCGGGAATCAGCCCCAGCATTTT. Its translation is CASSLTGGGNQPQHF.